This T cell receptor beta chain appears in the sequencing data of a study of blood T cell repertoires in COVID-19. Study background: In each case, the material was cDNA or gDNA derived from T cells, B-cell-depleted T cells, or PBMCs.

CDR1 is MNHNS and CDR2 is SASEGT in the germline V gene. There are 15 residues in the CDR3. The V gene lost 3 bases and the J gene lost 6 bases, with 18 bases spanning the gap. Here immunoSEQ multiplex PCR was the method, and the copy in TCRdb shows in-frame clones only, minus some. The sample yields approximately 330,000 clones, around 90% seen once. Sequencing input: peripheral blood. The sequence derives from a man younger than 40 with COVID-19, enrolled during active disease. This chain joins TRBV6-1 and TRBJ2-7; D might be TRBD1 (5 bases). The CDR3 DNA sequence: TGTGCCAGCAGTGAGGCCCAGGGTGCTCGCGGCGAGCAGTACTTC. Protein: CASSEAQGARGEQYF.